One sample yielded the 29 T cell receptor beta chains listed below, sequenced in a study of T cell responses to AZD1222 COVID-19 vaccine. This table comes from immunoSEQ multiplex PCR, and its TCRdb copy is limited to in-frame clones, with some not included. The top ten clones hold around 5.5% of a sample with tens of thousands of clones, under 95% of them seen once. The starting material was peripheral blood, obtained on day 0 of MenACWY control vaccination. The receptors were sampled from an adult in good health.

J is TRBJ2-7 and V is TRBV9; tentatively, D is TRBD2 (5 bases). The ends were cut back, 4 bases at V and 6 bases at J, with 11 bases in the middle. The CDR3 extends over 12 amino acids. Germline V lookup: CDR1 SGDLS, CDR2 YYNGEE. CDR3 sequence: CASSTIEGEQYF. In DNA form, the CDR3 reads TGTGCCAGCAGCACCATTGAGGGCGAGCAGTACTTC.

The rearrangement links TRBV7-2 to TRBJ2-1, with TRBD1 identical over 7 bases. This CDR3 region has 15 residues. The germline V gene has CDR1 SGHTA and CDR2 FQGNSA. V shed 2 bases, J shed 5 bases, and the junction held 6 bases outside the gene matches. The CDR3 coding sequence is TGTGCCAGCAGCTTAATCGGGACAGACAACAATGAGCAGTTCTTC. This gives the protein CASSLIGTDNNEQFF.

V gene TRBV3-1 (or the pseudogene TRBV3-2) combines with J gene TRBJ1-1; D unresolved. CDR1 is LGHDT and CDR2 is YNNKEL in the germline V gene (reference sequence). Trimming left V 1 base short and J 2 bases short, with 11 bases between. The CDR3 extends over 15 amino acids. CDR3: CASSQGFVANTEAFF. The CDR3 bases are TGTGCCAGCAGCCAAGGTTTTGTTGCAAACACTGAAGCTTTCTTT.

The CDR3 reads CASSLGGASRLEYF. The DNA for the CDR3 is TGTGCCAGCAGCTTGGGGGGCGCGAGCAGGCTCGAGTACTTC. The V and J genes are TRBV5-5 and TRBJ2-7; D is perhaps TRBD1 (5 bases). The germline V and J ends were trimmed by 0 bases and 11 bases, with 18 bases remaining between them. Germline V CDR1 and CDR2: SGHKS, YYEKEE (reference sequence). The CDR3 runs to 14 residues.

The chain is built from TRBV5-1 and TRBJ2-1; tentative D call: TRBD2 (5 bases). The CDR3 totals 15 residues. V lost 0 bases, J lost 0 bases, and 7 bases lay in between. Germline lookup yields CDR1 SGHRS and CDR2 YFSETQ. The CDR3 DNA sequence: TGCGCCAGCAGCTTGGAAGGGAGCTCCTACAATGAGCAGTTCTTC. This sequence encodes CASSLEGSSYNEQFF.

V gene TRBV11-1 combines with J gene TRBJ1-1; the D gene is possibly TRBD1 (6 bases). V was pared by 5 bases and J by 1 base, with 17 bases between. The CDR3 runs 16 residues. Germline loops: CDR1 SGHAT, CDR2 FQDESV (reference sequence). CDR3 protein: CASSHGGGRGNTEAFF. The CDR3 bases are TGTGCCAGCAGCCACGGCGGGGGCCGGGGGAACACTGAAGCTTTCTTT.

The chain recombines TRBV10-3 with TRBJ2-7, with 7 bases matching TRBD1. CDR3 size: 15 residues. Germline assignment: CDR1 ENHRY and CDR2 SYGVKD. The V and J ends lost 10 bases and 2 bases, in that order; junction bases with no gene match: 14. In DNA, the CDR3 is TGTGCCACGCAAAAGACAGGGTTCACCGCCTACGAGCAGTACTTC. It translates to CATQKTGFTAYEQYF.

The chain's CDR3 is CASSGTEYNEQFF. The CDR3 DNA reads TGCGCCAGCAGCGGGACGGAGTACAATGAGCAGTTCTTC. The chain links TRBV5-1 to TRBJ2-1; perhaps D is TRBD1 or TRBD2 (5 bases each). CDR1 and CDR2 from the germline V gene are SGHRS and YFSETQ. The V end lost 4 bases, the J end lost 4 bases, and 9 bases lay between the germline ends. The CDR3 has 13 residues.

The V and J genes are TRBV19 and TRBJ2-6; D remains ambiguous. This CDR3 is built from 12 residues. Germline CDR1 is LNHDA and CDR2 is SQIVND (reference sequence). V was shortened by 5 bases and J by 4 bases, with 3 bases between the two germline ends. As DNA, the CDR3 is TGTGCCAGTAGTTTGGGGGCCAACGTCCTGACTTTC. Residues: CASSLGANVLTF.

The gene calls are TRBV19 and TRBJ2-1; D is unclear. From germline, CDR1 is LNHDA and CDR2 SQIVND (reference sequence). The V end lost 5 bases, the J end lost 3 bases, and 11 bases lay between the germline ends. CDR3 length: 14 residues. The CDR3 nucleotides are TGTGCCAGTAGTCCCGCGACCAACTACAATGAGCAGTTCTTC. This translates into CASSPATNYNEQFF.

The gene calls are TRBV6-5 and TRBJ2-2; 7 bases agree with TRBD1. The CDR3 totals 14 residues. V was clipped by 9 bases and J by 0 bases; unmatched bases: 4. Germline lookup yields CDR1 MNHEY and CDR2 SVGAGI. Here the CDR3 reads CASKDRTNTGELFF. Written as DNA, the CDR3 is TGTGCCAGTAAGGACAGGACGAACACCGGGGAGCTGTTTTTT.

The chain employs TRBV19 and TRBJ1-5; 9 bases are a match to TRBD1. CDR3 length: 14 amino acids. The V gene end was trimmed by 10 bases and the J gene end by 4 bases; junction bases not matched to a gene: 8. CDR1 is LNHDA, CDR2 SQIVND, per germline (reference sequence). CDR3 sequence reads: CATSGQGGNQPQHF. The DNA of the CDR3 is TGTGCCACCTCGGGACAGGGAGGAAATCAGCCCCAGCATTTT.

The J gene is TRBJ2-7, the V gene TRBV3-1 (or the pseudogene TRBV3-2); D ambiguous. V was clipped by 0 bases and J by 0 bases, with 6 bases between them. Germline V gene data show CDR1 as LGHDT and CDR2 as YNNKEL (reference sequence). CDR3 size: 14 residues. CDR3 nucleotides: TGTGCCAGCAGCCAAGAATGGAGCTCCTACGAGCAGTACTTC. This gives the protein CASSQEWSSYEQYF.

The CDR3 DNA reads TGTGCCAGCAGTTTATCGACCCAGGCTACTGAAGCTTTCTTT. This codes for CASSLSTQATEAFF. This rearrangement joins TRBV27 to TRBJ1-1; D gene unclear. The germline CDR1 and CDR2 sequences are MNHEY and SMNVEV (reference sequence). Deletions cut 0 bases from V and 5 bases from J, with 10 bases between. CDR3 length equals 14 residues.

This sequence joins TRBV14 and TRBJ2-7; D gene unclear. CDR3 length: 13 amino acids. V was trimmed by 1 base and J by 5 bases, leaving 9 bases between them. Germline V lookup: CDR1 SGHDN, CDR2 FVKESK. The CDR3 coding sequence is TGTGCCAGCAGCCAAGTCTTAGGGAACGAGCAGTACTTC. Translation gives CASSQVLGNEQYF. The complete variable domain, with remaining parts taken from reference TRBV14 and TRBJ2-7, reads EAGVTQFPSHSVIEKGQTVTLRCDPISGHDNLYWYRRVMGKEIKFLLHFVKESKQDESGMPNNRFLAERTGGTYSTLKVQPAELEDSGVYFCASSQVLGNEQYFGPGTRLTVT.

The chain carries TRBV5-8 and TRBJ2-5; D is uncertain. The CDR3 loop spans 14 amino acids. CDR1 is SGHTS, CDR2 YDEGEE, per germline. The ends were cut back, 0 bases at V and 4 bases at J, with 10 bases in the middle. CDR3 sequence: CASSLGTNGETQYF. CDR3 sequence (DNA): TGTGCCAGCAGCTTGGGGACCAACGGAGAGACCCAGTACTTC. The whole variable domain, remainder taken from reference TRBV5-8 and TRBJ2-5, is EAGVTQSPTHLIKTRGQQATLRCSPISGHTSVYWYQQALGLGLQFLLWYDEGEERNRGNFPPRFSGRQFPNYSSELNVNALELEDSALYLCASSLGTNGETQYFGPGTRLLVL.

This clone has just one count. The chain has TRBV24-1 and TRBJ2-1; D may match TRBD1 or TRBD2 (5 bases each). From germline, CDR1 is KGHDR and CDR2 SFDVKD. CDR3 length equals 14 residues. V lost 9 bases and J lost 0, with 11 bases in between. CDR3 nucleotide sequence: TGTGCCACCGGGACGGGGACCTCCTACAATGAGCAGTTCTTC. Translation gives CATGTGTSYNEQFF.

The chain recombines TRBV18 with TRBJ2-7; D is unresolved. The V gene lost 2 bases and the J gene lost 4 bases, with 6 bases spanning the gap. The CDR3 spans 12 residues. Per the germline V gene, CDR1 is KGHSH and CDR2 is LQKENI. The DNA for the CDR3 is TGTGCCAGCTCACCAAGAGGTTACGAGCAGTACTTC. Protein: CASSPRGYEQYF.

This rearrangement joins TRBV7-6 to TRBJ2-7; D not resolved. Trimming cost V 5 bases and J 2 bases, with 31 bases left between them. This CDR3 spans 20 amino acids. The V gene's germline CDR1 is SGHVS and CDR2 FNYEAQ. The CDR3 loop reads CASSLTSGSRTVKRAYEQYF. For the CDR3, the DNA is TGTGCCAGCAGCCTAACCTCCGGGTCCCGGACGGTGAAAAGGGCCTACGAGCAGTACTTC.

In its sample, this clone was seen once. The chain couples TRBV7-2 to TRBJ1-4; D is unclear. V shed 5 bases and J shed 6 bases, with 13 bases lying between them. CDR3 size: 14 residues. Germline CDR1 is SGHTA and CDR2 is FQGNSA. CDR3: CASSQGGSDEKLFF. CDR3 nucleotide sequence: TGTGCCAGCAGCCAAGGAGGAAGCGATGAAAAACTGTTTTTT.

The sample holds one count of this clone. V usage is TRBV10-3 and J usage is TRBJ1-6; TRBD1 matches 9 bases. CDR1 is ENHRY, CDR2 SYGVKD, per germline. This CDR3 is 16 amino acids long. With 2 bases clipped from V and 7 bases from J, the junction kept 6 bases outside the gene matches. CDR3 nucleotides: TGTGCCATCAGTGAGGCGGGACAGGGTAAAAATTCACCCCTCCACTTT. It codes for CAISEAGQGKNSPLHF.

In this sample, this clone turned up once. The chain joins TRBV29-1 to TRBJ2-5; maybe TRBD2 (6 bases). This CDR3 is built from 14 residues. CDR1 and CDR2 from the germline V gene are SQVTM and ANQGSEA. V lost 6 bases and J 5 bases, leaving 19 bases between the germline ends. CDR3 sequence: CSVQGTPPWETQYF. As DNA, the CDR3 is TGCAGCGTGCAAGGGACTCCACCTTGGGAGACCCAGTACTTC.

This clone was recorded only once. The chain recombines TRBV23-1 with TRBJ2-5, with D tentatively TRBD2 (5 bases). TRBV23-1 belongs to the ORF category, with a function that is uncertain. This CDR3 region has 18 residues. V was cut by 0 bases and J by 5 bases, with 22 bases left in between. CDR3: CASSQSGSRALEEETQYF. The CDR3 DNA reads TGCGCCAGCAGTCAATCCGGGTCCCGGGCCCTGGAGGAGGAGACCCAGTACTTC.

The chain couples TRBV28 to TRBJ1-1, with TRBD1 identical over 8 bases. The V gene end was trimmed by 4 bases and the J gene end by 1 base; junction bases not matched to a gene: 2. The CDR3 runs to 14 residues. Germline CDR1 is MDHEN and CDR2 is SYDVKM. In DNA, the CDR3 is TGTGCCAGCAGTTCCACAGGGGGGAACACTGAAGCTTTCTTT. Protein: CASSSTGGNTEAFF. The whole variable domain, filled in from reference TRBV28 and TRBJ1-1, reads DVKVTQSSRYLVKRTGEKVFLECVQDMDHENMFWYRQDPGLGLRLIYFSYDVKMKEKGDIPEGYSVSREKKERFSLILESASTNQTSMYLCASSSTGGNTEAFFGQGTRLTVV.

The V gene is TRBV7-9, the J gene TRBJ1-1; D is unclear. The CDR3 loop spans 12 amino acids. Germline loops: CDR1 SEHNR, CDR2 FQNEAQ (reference sequence). Trimming cost V 3 bases and J 6 bases, with 8 bases left between them. The DNA for the CDR3 is TGTGCCAGCAGCTTGGTGGCAGCTGAAGCTTTCTTT. This encodes CASSLVAAEAFF.

This chain uses TRBV10-1 with TRBJ1-2; TRBD1 matches at 9 bases. The V and J ends lost 0 bases and 6 bases, in that order; junction bases with no gene match: 2. CDR3 length: 14 amino acids. CDR1 and CDR2 from the germline V gene are WNHNN and SYGVQD (reference sequence). The CDR3 DNA reads as TGCGCCAGCAGTGAGTCGGGGACAGGGAATGGCTACACCTTC. This codes for CASSESGTGNGYTF.

The J gene is TRBJ2-5, the V gene TRBV5-1; D gene unclear. V shed 0 bases and J shed 2 bases, with 8 bases lying between them. The germline V gene has CDR1 SGHRS and CDR2 YFSETQ. The CDR3 is 14 residues long. The CDR3 region is CASSLGHLQETQYF. As DNA, the CDR3 is TGCGCCAGCAGCTTGGGGCACCTTCAAGAGACCCAGTACTTC.

The chain carries TRBV28 and TRBJ2-7; possible D gene TRBD2, 5 bases. Germline CDR1 reads MDHEN; CDR2 reads SYDVKM. CDR3 length: 12 amino acids. Trimming left V 6 bases short and J 4 bases short, with 10 bases between. CDR3 amino acids: CASSQTGYEQYF. Written as DNA, the CDR3 is TGTGCCAGCAGCCAAACGGGGTACGAGCAGTACTTC.

This sequence joins TRBV6-5 and TRBJ2-7; a possible D gene is TRBD2 (5 bases). There are 10 residues in the CDR3. CDR1 and CDR2 (germline): MNHEY, SVGAGI. CDR3 in DNA: TGTTCGGGATCGGCCTACGAGCAGTACTTC. Translation: CSGSAYEQYF.